This T cell receptor (beta chain) stems from a study of shared clonotypes between healthy human individuals. Study-level results: Naive subsets generally had larger estimated richness than memory subsets. It was observed that 5% to 6.5% of naive CD4 clonotypes were shared across several donors. It was anticipated that sequencing depth would influence how many clonotypes donors shared. Limited genetic and exposure-history diversity came from having few donors.

Clones were sequenced by immunoSEQ multiplex PCR, and TCRdb holds only the in-frame ones, with some missing. The profile shows 1.5 million to 2.5 million clones, roughly 94% of them singletons. CDR3 length: 12 amino acids. V gave up 8 bases and J gave up 4 bases; unmatched junction bases: 5. Germline lookup yields CDR1 MNHEY and CDR2 SVGAGI. Details on this clone: Its antigen is undetermined.

CD45RO-negative cells were positively selected for CCR7, leaving out terminally differentiated effector memory CD45RA+ cells. The sequenced sample consisted of naive CD8+ T cells sorted from blood. The origin of this receptor is a man aged 18 to 29 in good health. This chain uses TRBV6-5 with TRBJ2-7; 7 nucleotides line up with TRBD1. In DNA, the CDR3 is TGTGCCAGCCGAACAGGGGAGTACGAGCAGTACTTC. Translated: CASRTGEYEQYF.